The 6 T cell receptor beta chains below were found in one sample sequenced in a study of cytomegalovirus exposure and HLA in healthy donors. Primers: 60 Vbeta forward and 13 Jbeta reverse. The assay was immunoSEQ multiplex PCR, and TCRdb's table has in-frame clones only and misses some. The data hold 85,000 to 100,000 clones, with around 73% observed a single time. Sequencing was done on a sample of PBMCs. These receptors originate from a woman aged 40-49 years in good health and CMV-seropositive.

The V and J genes are TRBV4-2 and TRBJ2-3; no firm D call. CDR1 LGHNA and CDR2 YNFKEQ come from the germline V gene. The CDR3 totals 16 residues. Trimming cost V 1 base and J 4 bases, with 15 bases left between them. CDR3 residues: CASSQARSSIPDTQYF. The CDR3 bases are TGTGCCAGCAGCCAAGCGCGGAGTAGCATCCCAGATACGCAGTATTTT.

The rearrangement uses TRBV28 and TRBJ2-2, with 11 bases identical to TRBD1. The V segment lost 4 bases and the J segment 5 bases; nucleotides outside the gene matches: 3. Germline V CDR1 and CDR2: MDHEN, SYDVKM. CDR3 size: 15 residues. The CDR3 bases are TGTGCCAGCAGTTCAGGACAGGGGGCGACCGGGGAGCTGTTTTTT. It translates to CASSSGQGATGELFF.

This clone turned up a few times. The rearrangement links TRBV15 to TRBJ1-3, with D tentatively TRBD1 (6 bases). Germline V gene sequence: CDR1 LNHNV, CDR2 YYDKDF (reference sequence). Trimming pared 2 bases from V and 4 bases from J, leaving 15 bases between. This CDR3 region has 16 residues. CDR3 sequence (DNA): TGTGCCACCAGCAGACATGGGGGGGCAGAAGGAAACACCATATATTTT. Translated, it gives CATSRHGGAEGNTIYF.

The rearrangement uses TRBV6-5 and TRBJ2-5; D is perhaps TRBD2 (5 bases). Germline V gene sequence: CDR1 MNHEY, CDR2 SVGAGI. The ends were cut back, 0 bases at V and 5 bases at J, with 13 bases in the middle. The CDR3 loop spans 15 amino acids. CDR3: CASSYSQRNPETQYF. The CDR3 nucleotides are TGTGCCAGCAGTTACTCTCAGCGGAATCCGGAGACCCAGTACTTC.

This chain uses TRBV27 with TRBJ1-4; TRBD1 aligns across 11 bases. This CDR3 spans 17 amino acids. Looked up from germline, CDR1 is MNHEY and CDR2 is SMNVEV (reference sequence). The V segment lost 0 bases and the J segment 4 bases; nucleotides outside the gene matches: 4. This CDR3 reads CASSLSGQGVINEKLFF. CDR3 sequence (DNA): TGTGCCAGCAGTTTATCGGGACAGGGGGTTATTAATGAAAAACTGTTTTTT. Drawing the rest from reference TRBV27 and TRBJ1-4, the complete variable domain is EAQVTQNPRYLITVTGKKLTVTCSQNMNHEYMSWYRQDPGLGLRQIYYSMNVEVTDKGDVPEGYKVSRKEKRNFPLILESPSPNQTSLYFCASSLSGQGVINEKLFFGSGTQLSVL.

This chain connects TRBV5-1 to TRBJ2-4, with a weak D call TRBD2 (5 bases). Trimming stripped 4 bases from V and 8 bases from J, with 16 bases between. The germline CDR1 and CDR2 sequences are SGHRS and YFSETQ. The CDR3 loop spans 14 amino acids. The CDR3 DNA sequence: TGCGCCAGCAGCACCCGGCCGGGAACCGACATTCAGTACTTC. Protein sequence: CASSTRPGTDIQYF.